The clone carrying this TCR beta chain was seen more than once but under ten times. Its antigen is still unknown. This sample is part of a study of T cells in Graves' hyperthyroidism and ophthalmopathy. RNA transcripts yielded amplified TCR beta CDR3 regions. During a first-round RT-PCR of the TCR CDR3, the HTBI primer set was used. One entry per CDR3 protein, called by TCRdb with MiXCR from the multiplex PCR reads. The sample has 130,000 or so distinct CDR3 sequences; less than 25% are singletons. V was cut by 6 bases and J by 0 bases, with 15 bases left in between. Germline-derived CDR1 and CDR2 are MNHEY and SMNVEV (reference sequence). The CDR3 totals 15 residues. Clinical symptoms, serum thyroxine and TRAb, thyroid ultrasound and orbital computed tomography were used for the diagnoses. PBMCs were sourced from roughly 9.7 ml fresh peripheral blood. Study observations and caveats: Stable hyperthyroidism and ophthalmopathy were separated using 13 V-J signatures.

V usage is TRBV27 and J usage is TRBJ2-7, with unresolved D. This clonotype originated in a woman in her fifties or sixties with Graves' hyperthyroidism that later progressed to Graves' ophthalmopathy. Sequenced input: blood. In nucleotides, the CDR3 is TGTGCCAGCAGACAAGACCCTCACCCCTCCTACGAGCAGTACTTC. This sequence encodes CASRQDPHPSYEQYF.